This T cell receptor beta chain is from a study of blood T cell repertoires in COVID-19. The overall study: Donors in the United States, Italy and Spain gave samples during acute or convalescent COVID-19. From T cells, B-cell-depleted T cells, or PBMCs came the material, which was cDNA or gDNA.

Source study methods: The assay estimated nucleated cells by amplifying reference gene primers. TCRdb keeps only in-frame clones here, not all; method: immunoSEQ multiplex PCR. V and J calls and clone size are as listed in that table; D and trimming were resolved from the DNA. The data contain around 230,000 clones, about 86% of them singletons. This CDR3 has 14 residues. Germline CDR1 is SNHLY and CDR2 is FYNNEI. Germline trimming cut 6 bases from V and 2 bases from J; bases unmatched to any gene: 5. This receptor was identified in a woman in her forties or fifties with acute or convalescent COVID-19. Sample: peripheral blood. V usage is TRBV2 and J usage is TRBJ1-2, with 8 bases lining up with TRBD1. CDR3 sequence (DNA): TGTGCCAGCAGAGGGGACAGGACAAACTATGGCTACACCTTC. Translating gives CASRGDRTNYGYTF. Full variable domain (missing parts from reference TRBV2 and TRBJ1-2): EPEVTQTPSHQVTQMGQEVILRCVPISNHLYFYWYRQILGQKVEFLVSFYNNEISEKSEIFDDQFSVERPDGSNFTLKIRSTKLEDSAMYFCASRGDRTNYGYTFGSGTRLTVV.